These 17 T cell receptor beta chains were all obtained from the same sample, sequenced in a study of blood T cell repertoires in COVID-19. Profiled with immunoSEQ multiplex PCR; TCRdb holds only in-frame clones, not every one. The profile shows about 76,000 clones, approximately 85% of them singletons. Source material: peripheral blood. Every receptor here comes from a man aged 45-65 years with COVID-19, enrolled during active disease.

This clone was found once. The chain has TRBV7-2 and TRBJ2-5, with 10 positions matching TRBD2. Trimming took 1 base from V and 1 from J; bases not matched to a gene: 3. CDR1 and CDR2 (germline): SGHTA, FQGNSA. The CDR3 contains 16 residues. CDR3 bases: TGTGCCAGCAGCTTAGGTAGCGGGAGGCCCCAAGAGACCCAGTACTTC. It encodes CASSLGSGRPQETQYF. Full variable domain (rest looked up from reference TRBV7-2 and TRBJ2-5): GAGVSQSPSNKVTEKGKDVELRCDPISGHTALYWYRQSLGQGLEFLIYFQGNSAPDKSGLPSDRFSAERTGGSVSTLTIQRTQQEDSAVYLCASSLGSGRPQETQYFGPGTRLLVL.

This clone was counted many times. V usage is TRBV14 and J usage is TRBJ1-1, with 11 bases that match TRBD1. After removal of 5 bases from V and 2 bases from J, the junction contained 7 bases not matched to a gene. Germline V gene lookup returns CDR1 SGHDN and CDR2 FVKESK. This CDR3 has 16 residues. The CDR3 sequence is CASSILGQGANTEAFF. CDR3 nucleotide sequence: TGTGCCAGCAGCATTTTAGGACAGGGGGCTAACACTGAAGCTTTCTTT. Supplemented by reference TRBV14 and TRBJ1-1, the full variable domain reads EAGVTQFPSHSVIEKGQTVTLRCDPISGHDNLYWYRRVMGKEIKFLLHFVKESKQDESGMPNNRFLAERTGGTYSTLKVQPAELEDSGVYFCASSILGQGANTEAFFGQGTRLTVV.

This clone has only a few counts. A read error may account for a junction end that differs from germline. This CDR3 reads CASSPGLASTDTQYF. CDR3 DNA sequence: TGTGCTAGCAGCCCCGGACTAGCCAGCACAGATACGCAGTATTTT. The genes are TRBV7-7 and TRBJ2-3; TRBD2 agrees at 8 bases. The CDR3 extends over 15 amino acids. Germline values: CDR1 SSHAT, CDR2 FNYEAQ (reference sequence).

CDR3 amino acids: CASSLQGRYEQYF. The CDR3 DNA is TGCGCCAGCAGCTTACAGGGGCGATACGAGCAGTACTTC. V and J are TRBV5-1 and TRBJ2-7, with 7 bases identical to TRBD1. CDR3 length: 13 residues. Germline CDR1 is SGHRS and CDR2 is YFSETQ. V gave up 2 bases and J gave up 4 bases; unmatched junction bases: 3.

This chain links TRBV19 with TRBJ1-2; possible D gene TRBD1, 6 bases. Looked up from germline, CDR1 is LNHDA and CDR2 is SQIVND (reference sequence). The ends were cut back, 4 bases at V and 0 bases at J, with 9 bases in the middle. This CDR3 has 14 amino acids. CDR3 in DNA: TGTGCCAGTAGTAACAGGGAACCTAACTATGGCTACACCTTC. Its protein product is CASSNREPNYGYTF.

The chain uses TRBV24-1 and TRBJ1-5, with 7 bases aligning to TRBD1. The germline V gene encodes CDR1 KGHDR and CDR2 SFDVKD. The junction had 11 bases not matched to a gene; V was cut back by 5 bases and J by 5 bases. This CDR3 has 16 residues. CDR3 nucleotides: TGTGCCACCAGTGGAACACTCGGACAGGTACATCAGCCCCAGCATTTT. It encodes CATSGTLGQVHQPQHF.

The rearrangement links TRBV18 to TRBJ2-2; D not resolved. CDR3 size: 16 residues. Germline lookup yields CDR1 KGHSH and CDR2 LQKENI. Trimming removed 3 bases at V and 0 bases at J, with 11 bases between. CDR3 bases: TGTGCCAGCTCACCTGGGCTGATCGCGAACACCGGGGAGCTGTTTTTT. This translates into CASSPGLIANTGELFF.

The chain recombines TRBV27 with TRBJ1-5; 7 bases are shared with TRBD1. The CDR3 extends over 14 amino acids. CDR1 is MNHEY and CDR2 is SMNVEV in the germline V gene (reference sequence). V shed 6 bases and J 7 bases; nucleotides not matched to a gene: 9. CDR3 amino acids: CASSTQGSGQPQHF. The DNA of the CDR3 is TGTGCCAGCAGCACACAGGGGTCGGGGCAGCCCCAGCATTTT.

The chain is built from TRBV18 and TRBJ2-3; 9 bases map to TRBD1. Germline V gene data show CDR1 as KGHSH and CDR2 as LQKENI. This CDR3 has 16 amino acids. Unmatched junction bases numbered 11, after V lost 6 bases and J lost 4 bases. CDR3 amino acids: CASSGQGGRIADTQYF. Here the CDR3 DNA reads TGTGCCAGCTCGGGACAGGGAGGGAGGATCGCAGATACGCAGTATTTT.

The gene calls are TRBV19 and TRBJ2-2; D may be TRBD2 (6 bases). CDR1 and CDR2 (germline): LNHDA, SQIVND (reference sequence). V lost 5 bases and J 3 bases, leaving 16 bases between the germline ends. CDR3 length: 16 residues. The chain's CDR3 is CASSPPTREHTGELFF. The CDR3 DNA follows: TGTGCCAGTAGTCCCCCCACCCGGGAGCACACCGGGGAGCTGTTTTTT.

V gene TRBV5-1 combines with J gene TRBJ1-4; D is undetermined. This CDR3 has 12 residues. V gave up 7 bases and J gave up 8 bases, with 12 bases separating them. Germline values: CDR1 SGHRS, CDR2 YFSETQ. The CDR3 region is CASRGLSEKLFF. The CDR3 DNA reads TGCGCCAGCCGCGGACTGTCAGAAAAACTGTTTTTT.

This rearrangement joins TRBV9 to TRBJ2-1; D unclear. The CDR3 covers 15 residues. Trimming cost V 0 bases and J 5 bases, with 12 bases left between them. The germline V gene encodes CDR1 SGDLS and CDR2 YYNGEE. This chain's CDR3 is CASSVGTSANNEQFF. As DNA, the CDR3 is TGTGCCAGCAGCGTAGGCACCAGCGCAAACAATGAGCAGTTCTTC.

The chain's CDR3 is CASSVGQVFQETQYF. Written as DNA, the CDR3 is TGTGCCAGCAGCGTAGGGCAAGTATTCCAAGAGACCCAGTACTTC. The chain combines TRBV9 with TRBJ2-5; no reliable D call. Trimming removed 0 bases from V and 1 base from J, with 10 bases in between. The CDR3 consists of 15 residues. The germline V gene encodes CDR1 SGDLS and CDR2 YYNGEE.

This chain links TRBV11-3 with TRBJ2-3; the D gene is possibly TRBD2 (5 bases). Trimming took off 3 bases at V and 0 bases at J, with 7 bases between the two ends. Germline values: CDR1 SGHNT, CDR2 YENEEA. CDR3 length: 14 residues. The CDR3 DNA follows: TGTGCCAGCAGCTTGGGCGGGAGCACAGATACGCAGTATTTT. Protein sequence: CASSLGGSTDTQYF.

The chain employs TRBV9 and TRBJ1-2; possibly TRBD1 for D (6 bases). Germline-derived CDR1 and CDR2 are SGDLS and YYNGEE. The CDR3 covers 17 residues. V was shortened by 3 bases and J by 0 bases, with 18 bases between the two germline ends. CDR3 DNA sequence: TGTGCCAGCAGCGCCGGACCCGAGGGGGTCCCTAACTATGGCTACACCTTC. Protein: CASSAGPEGVPNYGYTF.

This chain joins TRBV6-5 and TRBJ2-1; 10 nucleotides align to TRBD2. Germline lookup yields CDR1 MNHEY and CDR2 SVGAGI. Trimming removed 6 bases from V and 6 bases from J; junction bases left unmatched: 8. The CDR3 has 15 residues. The CDR3 loop is CASSESSGSFNEQFF. The CDR3 region has the DNA TGTGCCAGCAGCGAGTCTAGCGGGAGCTTCAATGAGCAGTTCTTC.

The chain joins TRBV7-6 to TRBJ1-5; possibly TRBD1 for D (5 bases). Trimming pared 1 base from V and 4 bases from J, leaving 11 bases between. The germline V gene encodes CDR1 SGHVS and CDR2 FNYEAQ. The CDR3 spans 15 residues. In DNA form, the CDR3 reads TGTGCCAGCAGCTTAGGGGGCAGGAGTAATCAGCCCCAGCATTTT. Translated: CASSLGGRSNQPQHF.